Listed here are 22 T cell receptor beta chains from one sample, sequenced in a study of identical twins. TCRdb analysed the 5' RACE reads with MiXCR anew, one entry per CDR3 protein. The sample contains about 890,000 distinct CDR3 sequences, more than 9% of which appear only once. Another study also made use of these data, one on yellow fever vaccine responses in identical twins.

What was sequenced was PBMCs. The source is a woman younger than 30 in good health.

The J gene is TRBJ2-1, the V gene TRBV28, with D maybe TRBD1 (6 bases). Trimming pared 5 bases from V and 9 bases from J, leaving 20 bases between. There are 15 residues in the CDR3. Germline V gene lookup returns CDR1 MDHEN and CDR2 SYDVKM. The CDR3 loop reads CASSPRDTGWGEQFF. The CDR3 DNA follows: TGTGCCAGCAGTCCCCGGGACACTGGGTGGGGTGAGCAGTTCTTC.

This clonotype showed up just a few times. CDR3 region: CASAQVNTEAFF. The CDR3 DNA is TGTGCTAGTGCTCAGGTGAACACTGAAGCTTTCTTT. The gene calls are TRBV12-5 and TRBJ1-1; D not certain. V shed 7 bases and J shed 0 bases, with 6 bases lying between them. CDR3 length equals 12 residues. Germline CDR1 reads LGHNT; CDR2 reads FRNRAP.

This CDR3 is CASSEPTSTIETQYF. DNA of the CDR3: TGTGCCAGCAGTGAACCGACAAGTACGATTGAGACCCAGTACTTC. The chain combines TRBV2 with TRBJ2-5; no definite D call. The CDR3 has 15 amino acids. The germline V and J ends were trimmed by 2 bases and 5 bases, with 15 bases remaining between them. The germline V gene encodes CDR1 SNHLY and CDR2 FYNNEI.

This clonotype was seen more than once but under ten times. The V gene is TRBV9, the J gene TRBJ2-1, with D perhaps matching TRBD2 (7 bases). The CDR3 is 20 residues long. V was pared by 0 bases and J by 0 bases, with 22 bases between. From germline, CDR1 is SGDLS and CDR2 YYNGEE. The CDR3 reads CASSVEERGARGSSYNEQFF. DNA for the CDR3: TGTGCCAGCAGCGTAGAAGAACGGGGGGCGCGGGGAAGCTCCTACAATGAGCAGTTCTTC.

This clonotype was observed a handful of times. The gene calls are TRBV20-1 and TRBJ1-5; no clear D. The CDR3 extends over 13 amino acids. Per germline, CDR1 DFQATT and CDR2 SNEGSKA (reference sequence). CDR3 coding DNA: TGCAGCGCCACGGCGAGTAGCAATCAGCCCCAGCATTTT. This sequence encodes CSATASSNQPQHF.

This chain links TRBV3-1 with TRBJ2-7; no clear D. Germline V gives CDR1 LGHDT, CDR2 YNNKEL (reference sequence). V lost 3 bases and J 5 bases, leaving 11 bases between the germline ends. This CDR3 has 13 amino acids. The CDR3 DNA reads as TGTGCCAGCAGCCATGTCATGAGCGACGAGCAGTACTTC. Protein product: CASSHVMSDEQYF.

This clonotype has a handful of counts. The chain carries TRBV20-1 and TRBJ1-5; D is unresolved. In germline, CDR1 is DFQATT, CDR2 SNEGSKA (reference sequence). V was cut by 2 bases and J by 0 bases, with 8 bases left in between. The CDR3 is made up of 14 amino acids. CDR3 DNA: TGCAGTGCTAGAAGGCGGGGTAGCAATCAGCCCCAGCATTTT. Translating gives CSARRRGSNQPQHF.

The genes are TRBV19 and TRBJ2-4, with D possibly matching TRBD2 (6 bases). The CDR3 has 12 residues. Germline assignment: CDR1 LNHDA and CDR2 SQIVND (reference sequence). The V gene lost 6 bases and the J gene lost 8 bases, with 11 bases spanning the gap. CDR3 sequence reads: CASSRGEDIQYF. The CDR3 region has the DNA TGTGCCAGTAGCAGAGGGGAGGACATTCAGTACTTC.

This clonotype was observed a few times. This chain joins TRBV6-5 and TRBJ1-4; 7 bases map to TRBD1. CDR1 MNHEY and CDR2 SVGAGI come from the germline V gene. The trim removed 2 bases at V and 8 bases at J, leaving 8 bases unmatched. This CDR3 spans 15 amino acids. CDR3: CASSYGRGREEKLFF. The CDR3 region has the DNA TGTGCCAGCAGTTACGGGAGGGGGCGCGAAGAAAAACTGTTTTTT.

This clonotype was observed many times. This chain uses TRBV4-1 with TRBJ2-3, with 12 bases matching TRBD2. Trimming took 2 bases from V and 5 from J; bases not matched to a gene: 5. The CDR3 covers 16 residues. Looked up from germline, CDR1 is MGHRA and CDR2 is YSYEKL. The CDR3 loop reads CASSQRLAGGRDTQYF. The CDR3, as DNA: TGCGCCAGCAGCCAACGGCTAGCGGGAGGGAGAGATACGCAGTATTTT.

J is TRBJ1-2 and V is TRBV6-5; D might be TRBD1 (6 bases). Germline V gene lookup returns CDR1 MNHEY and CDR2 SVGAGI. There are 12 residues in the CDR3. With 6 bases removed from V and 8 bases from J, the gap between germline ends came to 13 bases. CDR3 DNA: TGTGCCAGCAGCAGAGACAGGCGCGGCTACACCTTC. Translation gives CASSRDRRGYTF.

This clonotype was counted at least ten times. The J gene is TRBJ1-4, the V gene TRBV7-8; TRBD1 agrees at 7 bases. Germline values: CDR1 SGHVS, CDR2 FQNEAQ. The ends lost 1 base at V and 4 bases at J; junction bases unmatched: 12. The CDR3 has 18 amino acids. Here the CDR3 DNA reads TGTGCCAGCAGCTTAGATGGAAGGGGAGGGGGCCATAATGAAAAACTGTTTTTT. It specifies CASSLDGRGGGHNEKLFF. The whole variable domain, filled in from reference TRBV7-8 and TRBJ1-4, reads GAGVSQSPRYKVAKRGQDVALRCDPISGHVSLFWYQQALGQGPEFLTYFQNEAQLDKSGLPSDRFFAERPEGSVSTLKIQRTQQEDSAVYLCASSLDGRGGGHNEKLFFGSGTQLSVL.

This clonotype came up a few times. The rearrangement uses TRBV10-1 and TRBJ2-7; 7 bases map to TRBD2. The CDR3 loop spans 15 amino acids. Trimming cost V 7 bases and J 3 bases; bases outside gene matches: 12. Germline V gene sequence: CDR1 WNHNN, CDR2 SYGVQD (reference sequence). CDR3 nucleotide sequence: TGCGCCAGCAAGAGCACCCGGGACTACCTCTACGAGCAGTACTTC. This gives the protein CASKSTRDYLYEQYF.

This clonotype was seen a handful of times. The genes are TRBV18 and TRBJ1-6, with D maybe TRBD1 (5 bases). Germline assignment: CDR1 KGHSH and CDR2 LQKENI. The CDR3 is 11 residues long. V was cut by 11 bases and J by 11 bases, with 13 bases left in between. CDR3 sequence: CARTGGPPLHF. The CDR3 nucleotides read TGTGCCCGGACGGGGGGTCCACCCCTCCACTTT.

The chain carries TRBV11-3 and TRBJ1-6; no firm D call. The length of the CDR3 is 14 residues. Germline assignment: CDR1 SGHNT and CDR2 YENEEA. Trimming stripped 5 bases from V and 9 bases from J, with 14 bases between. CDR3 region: CASSPSVLGSPLHF. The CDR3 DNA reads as TGTGCCAGCAGCCCCTCAGTCCTCGGTTCACCCCTCCACTTT.

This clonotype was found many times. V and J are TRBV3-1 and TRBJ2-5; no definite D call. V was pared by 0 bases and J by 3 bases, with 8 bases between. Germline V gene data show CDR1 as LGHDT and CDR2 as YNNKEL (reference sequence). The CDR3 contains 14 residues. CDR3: CASSQDSRKETQYF. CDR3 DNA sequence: TGTGCCAGCAGCCAAGATTCAAGAAAAGAGACCCAGTACTTC.

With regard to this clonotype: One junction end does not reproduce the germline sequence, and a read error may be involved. The CDR3 DNA is TGTGCCAGCTGTTTCAGGGCCGCTCGACTTTTTGCGGTTAACTACGAGCAGTACTTC. Translated: CASCFRAARLFAVNYEQYF. This sequence joins TRBV12-3 or TRBV12-4 and TRBJ2-7; tentatively, D is TRBD1 (5 bases). The CDR3 consists of 19 residues.

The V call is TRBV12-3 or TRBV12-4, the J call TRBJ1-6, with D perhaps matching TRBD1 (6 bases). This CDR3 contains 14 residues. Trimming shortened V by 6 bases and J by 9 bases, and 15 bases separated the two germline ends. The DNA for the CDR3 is TGTGCCAGCAGCCGGGGGGGCGGGGTTTCACCCCTCCACTTT. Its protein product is CASSRGGGVSPLHF.

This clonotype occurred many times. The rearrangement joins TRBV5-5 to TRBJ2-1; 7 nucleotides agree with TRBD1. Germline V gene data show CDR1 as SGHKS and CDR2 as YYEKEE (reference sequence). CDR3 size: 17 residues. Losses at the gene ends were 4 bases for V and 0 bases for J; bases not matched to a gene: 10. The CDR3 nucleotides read TGTGCCAGCAGCGGGGACAGACTCCGGAGCTCCTACAATGAGCAGTTCTTC. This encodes CASSGDRLRSSYNEQFF.

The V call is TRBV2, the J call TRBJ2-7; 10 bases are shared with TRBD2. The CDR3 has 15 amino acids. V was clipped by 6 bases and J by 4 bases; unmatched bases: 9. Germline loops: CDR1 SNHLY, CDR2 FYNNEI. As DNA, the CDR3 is TGTGCCAGCAGCGAAACTAGCGGGACGATGTACGAGCAGTACTTC. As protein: CASSETSGTMYEQYF. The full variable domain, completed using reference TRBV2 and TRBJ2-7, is EPEVTQTPSHQVTQMGQEVILRCVPISNHLYFYWYRQILGQKVEFLVSFYNNEISEKSEIFDDQFSVERPDGSNFTLKIRSTKLEDSAMYFCASSETSGTMYEQYFGPGTRLTVT.

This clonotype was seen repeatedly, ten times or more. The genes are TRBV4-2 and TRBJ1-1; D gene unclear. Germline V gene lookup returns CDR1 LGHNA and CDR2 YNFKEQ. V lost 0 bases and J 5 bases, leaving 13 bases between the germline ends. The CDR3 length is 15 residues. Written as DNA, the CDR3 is TGTGCCAGCAGCCAAGATTGGAAGGGTGGGACTGAAGCTTTCTTT. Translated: CASSQDWKGGTEAFF.

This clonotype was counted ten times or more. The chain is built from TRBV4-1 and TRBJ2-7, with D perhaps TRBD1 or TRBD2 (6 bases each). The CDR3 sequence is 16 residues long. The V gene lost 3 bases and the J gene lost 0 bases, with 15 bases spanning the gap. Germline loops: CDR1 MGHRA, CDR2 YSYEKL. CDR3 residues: CASSQVGGPSSYEQYF. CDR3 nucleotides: TGCGCCAGCAGCCAGGTTGGGGGGCCAAGCTCCTACGAGCAGTACTTC.